These 7 T cell receptor beta chains were all obtained from the same sample, sequenced in a study of cytomegalovirus exposure and HLA in healthy donors. Data came from immunoSEQ multiplex PCR; TCRdb stores just in-frame clones and leaves some out. The table includes some 140,000 clones, roughly 86% detected once. Sequencing was performed on PBMCs. These receptors all stem from a woman aged 25-40 years in good health and CMV-seronegative.

This rearrangement joins TRBV5-1 to TRBJ2-2; 9 nucleotides align to TRBD1. With 1 base clipped from V and 6 bases from J, the junction kept 4 bases outside the gene matches. Germline V lookup: CDR1 SGHRS, CDR2 YFSETQ. The length of the CDR3 is 15 residues. This CDR3 reads CASSLTQGASGELFF. CDR3 nucleotide sequence: TGCGCCAGCAGCTTGACACAGGGGGCCTCCGGGGAGCTGTTTTTT.

This clone has only a few counts. The chain recombines TRBV29-1 with TRBJ1-2, with D tentatively TRBD1 (5 bases). V lost 7 bases, J lost 8 bases, and 17 bases lay in between. The CDR3 is made up of 12 amino acids. Germline-derived CDR1 and CDR2 are SQVTM and ANQGSEA. The CDR3: CSASGLKGGYTF. The CDR3 nucleotides read TGCAGCGCCTCGGGCCTGAAGGGGGGCTACACCTTC.

This chain joins TRBV7-9 and TRBJ2-7; D is possibly TRBD1 (6 bases). The V gene lost 2 bases and the J gene lost 3 bases, with 14 bases spanning the gap. The CDR3 length is 15 residues. Germline V lookup: CDR1 SEHNR, CDR2 FQNEAQ (reference sequence). This CDR3 is CASSLYGGQNYEQYF. CDR3 bases: TGTGCCAGCAGCTTATATGGAGGACAGAACTACGAGCAGTACTTC. The whole variable domain, filled in from reference TRBV7-9 and TRBJ2-7, reads DTGVSQNPRHKITKRGQNVTFRCDPISEHNRLYWYRQTLGQGPEFLTYFQNEAQLEKSRLLSDRFSAERPKGSFSTLEIQRTEQGDSAMYLCASSLYGGQNYEQYFGPGTRLTVT.

The rearrangement links TRBV2 to TRBJ1-3; 7 bases map to TRBD1. Trimming at V came to 4 bases and at J to 2 bases, leaving 2 bases not matched to a gene. The CDR3 is 14 amino acids. Per the germline V gene, CDR1 is SNHLY and CDR2 is FYNNEI. CDR3: CASSVGGPGNTIYF. As DNA, the CDR3 is TGTGCCAGCAGTGTAGGGGGCCCTGGAAACACCATATATTTT.

The rearrangement uses TRBV5-1 and TRBJ2-3; 11 bases line up with TRBD2. The CDR3 runs 17 residues. V dropped 4 bases and J dropped 3; count of bases not matched to a gene: 10. CDR1 is SGHRS and CDR2 is YFSETQ in the germline V gene. The CDR3 nucleotides read TGCGCCAGCAGCGGGAGCCTAGCGGGGGGTACGACAGATACGCAGTATTTT. Protein: CASSGSLAGGTTDTQYF.

The chain is built from TRBV6-1 and TRBJ2-1; maybe TRBD1 (6 bases). V gave up 7 bases and J gave up 0 bases, with 10 bases separating them. Germline V gene lookup returns CDR1 MNHNS and CDR2 SASEGT. CDR3 length: 14 residues. CDR3 residues: CASKRTDSYNEQFF. The CDR3, as DNA: TGTGCCAGCAAAAGGACAGACTCCTACAATGAGCAGTTCTTC.

The chain is built from TRBV19 and TRBJ2-3; a weak D match, TRBD1 (5 bases). The germline V and J ends were trimmed by 4 bases and 6 bases, with 11 bases remaining between them. The germline gives CDR1 LNHDA, CDR2 SQIVND (reference sequence). There are 13 residues in the CDR3. CDR3 residues: CASSTQVLDTQYF. CDR3 DNA: TGTGCCAGTAGTACACAGGTACTGGATACGCAGTATTTT.